This T cell receptor (beta chain) was recorded in a study of PD-1 blockade in classical Hodgkin lymphoma. Regarding the study as a whole: At C4D1, TCR diversity had climbed significantly for CD4+ cells, though not for CD8+ cells. Baseline diversity resembling that of newly diagnosed patients was seen in complete responders. Baseline TCR diversity was reportedly lower in newly diagnosed patients than healthy donors.

The time point: cycle 4 day 1 (C4D1), after around six weeks of nivolumab. After autologous stem cell transplantation all patients relapsed, and prior brentuximab vedotin exposure differed between cohorts. Germline CDR1 is MNHEY and CDR2 is SMNVEV (reference sequence). This CDR3 is 13 amino acids long. The V and J ends lost 6 bases and 4 bases respectively, with 7 bases between them. Details on this clone: The antigen remains undetermined.

The method was immunoSEQ multiplex PCR; TCRdb's version includes in-frame clones alone and lacks a portion of them. The table has roughly 40,000 clones, around 80% seen once; the top ten hold around 37%. The sequence came from a human donor with classical Hodgkin lymphoma. The chain couples TRBV27 to TRBJ1-6; D may be TRBD1 (5 bases). The sample here was peripheral blood mononuclear cells (PBMCs), taken before the fourth cycle of nivolumab. The CDR3 DNA reads as TGTGCCAGCAGGGGACTTTATAATTCACCCCTCCACTTT. This encodes CASRGLYNSPLHF.